The source of this TCR beta chain is a study of OX40 agonist ivuxolimab in advanced cancers. Study information: Head and neck, renal cell, melanoma or hepatocellular carcinoma were the cancers that dose-escalation patients had.

This CDR3 spans 13 amino acids. Germline-derived CDR1 and CDR2 are SGHTS and YDEGEE. With 2 bases clipped from V and 6 bases from J, the junction kept 1 base outside the gene matches. Findings of the study overall: Expanded clones belonging to CD8+ T cells outnumbered, on average, those of CD4+. Specificity for antigen went undetermined in the expanded peripheral T cells. There was clonal expansion of CD4+ and CD8+ blood T cells by week 6 at 0.1 to 3.0 mg/kg.

Assay: immunoSEQ multiplex PCR; the TCRdb copy retains only in-frame clones and omits some. The table lists about 77,000 clones, approximately 90% of them singletons. Concerning this clone itself: Its antigen remains unidentified.

The sequence was obtained from an adult with an advanced solid tumor such as melanoma, head and neck, liver or kidney cancer. This chain uses TRBV5-8 with TRBJ1-4; 7 bases align to TRBD1. The source material was CD4+ or CD8+ T cells sorted from blood, sampled in a trial of the OX40 agonist ivuxolimab. For the CDR3, the DNA is TGTGCCAGCAGCTTAGACAGGGATGAAAAACTGTTTTTT. Protein sequence: CASSLDRDEKLFF.